This T cell receptor (beta chain) emerged from a study of T-cell memory formation after mild COVID-19. In the study overall: Largely, the TCR clusters proved donor specific.

This clonotype showed up just a few times. Its matching antigen is unknown. MiXCR, run by TCRdb on the 5' RACE reads, gives a single entry per CDR3 protein. The table shows roughly 100,000 distinct CDR3 sequences, with about 15% occurring only once. Findings and limits, study-wide: Nothing showed for sure that second-wave clones peaking on day 37 were SARS-CoV-2 specific. For contracting clones, CD4+ ones sat mainly in CM and EM, CD8+ in EMRA.

The source material was PBMCs or a T cell subset sorted from them (not recorded which). This receptor was identified in a man younger than 35 who had mild COVID-19 (a few samples of this study predate the infection). Cell type and time point are not known.

CDR3 in amino acids: CATRHLDISRMGYTF. In DNA, the CDR3 is TGTGCCACCCGTCATCTCGACATCTCTCGGATGGGCTACACCTTC. The V call is TRBV15, the J call TRBJ1-2; D is unresolved. This CDR3 contains 15 residues. V was cut by 8 bases and J by 8 bases, with 24 bases left in between. Germline V gives CDR1 LNHNV, CDR2 YYDKDF (reference sequence).